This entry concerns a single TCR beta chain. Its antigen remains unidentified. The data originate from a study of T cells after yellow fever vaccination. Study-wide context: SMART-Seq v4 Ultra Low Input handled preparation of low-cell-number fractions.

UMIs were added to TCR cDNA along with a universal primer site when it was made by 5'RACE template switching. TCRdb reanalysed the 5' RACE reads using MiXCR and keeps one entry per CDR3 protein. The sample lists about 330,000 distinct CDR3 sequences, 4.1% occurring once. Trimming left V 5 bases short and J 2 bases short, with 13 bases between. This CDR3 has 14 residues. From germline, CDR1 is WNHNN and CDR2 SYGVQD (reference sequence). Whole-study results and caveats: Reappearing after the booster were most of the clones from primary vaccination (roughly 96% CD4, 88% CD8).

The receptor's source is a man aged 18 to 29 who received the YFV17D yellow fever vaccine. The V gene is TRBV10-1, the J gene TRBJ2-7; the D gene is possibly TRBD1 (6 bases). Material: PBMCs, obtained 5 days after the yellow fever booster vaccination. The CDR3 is CASSQTGLPYEQYF. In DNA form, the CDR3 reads TGCGCCAGCAGTCAGACAGGCCTCCCCTACGAGCAGTACTTC.